This TCR beta chain emerged from a study of blood T cell repertoires in COVID-19. Libraries were prepared by immunoSEQ multiplex PCR; TCRdb keeps only in-frame clonotypes and omits some of them. The sample has tens of thousands of clones, around nine tenths seen once. Germline values: CDR1 SGHRS, CDR2 YFSETQ. The V gene end was trimmed by 3 bases and the J gene end by 3 bases; junction bases not matched to a gene: 12. This CDR3 is 17 amino acids long. The chain links TRBV5-1 to TRBJ2-3; 8 nucleotides line up with TRBD1. Sequencing used peripheral blood. The receptor's source is a middle-aged man with active COVID-19. The CDR3 here is CASSSTRTGLGTDTQYF. DNA for the CDR3: TGCGCCAGCAGCTCCACCCGGACAGGGCTAGGAACAGATACGCAGTATTTT.